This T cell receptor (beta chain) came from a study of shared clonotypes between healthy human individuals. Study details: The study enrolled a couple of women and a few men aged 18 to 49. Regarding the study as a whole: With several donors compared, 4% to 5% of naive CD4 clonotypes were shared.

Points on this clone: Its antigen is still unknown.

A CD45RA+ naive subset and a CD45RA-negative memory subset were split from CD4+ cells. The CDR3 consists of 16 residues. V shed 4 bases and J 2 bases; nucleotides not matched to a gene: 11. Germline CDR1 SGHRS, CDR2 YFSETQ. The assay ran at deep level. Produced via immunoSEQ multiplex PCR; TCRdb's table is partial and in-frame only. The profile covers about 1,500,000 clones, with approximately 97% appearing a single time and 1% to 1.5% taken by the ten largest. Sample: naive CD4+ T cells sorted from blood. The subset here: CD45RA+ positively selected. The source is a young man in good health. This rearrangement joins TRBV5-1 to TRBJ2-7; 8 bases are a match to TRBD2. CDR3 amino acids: CASSNKLRGRTYEQYF. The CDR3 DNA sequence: TGCGCCAGCAGCAACAAGCTGCGCGGGAGGACCTACGAGCAGTACTTC.